This T cell receptor beta chain was identified during a study of cytomegalovirus exposure and HLA in healthy donors. Study overall: Genetic ancestry analysis placed around four fifths of the approximately 390 donors that were genotyped in the Caucasian-associated cluster. Study conclusions and caveats: According to an earlier analysis, most TCR beta V segments yielded productive rearrangements about 90% or about 30% of the time.

About this clone: The antigen remains unidentified.

The CDR3 runs 13 residues. V shed 5 bases and J shed 3 bases, with 11 bases lying between them. Germline V lookup: CDR1 MNHNS, CDR2 SASEGT. Vbeta (60) and Jbeta (13) primers were used in the PCR. The table came from immunoSEQ multiplex PCR; TCRdb's copy has only in-frame clones and leaves some out. The table shows about 130,000 clones, with about 72% occurring only once. The sample was PBMCs. The TCR comes from a female donor in good health and CMV-seronegative. The gene calls are TRBV6-1 and TRBJ2-7, with no clear D. This CDR3 reads CASSPRTYYEQYF. CDR3 sequence (DNA): TGTGCCAGCAGTCCGCGAACCTACTACGAGCAGTACTTC.